This T cell receptor beta chain was captured by sequencing in a study of T cells in Graves' hyperthyroidism and ophthalmopathy (dated 2019 in TCRdb). For the wider study: Peripheral blood was sampled at the time of initial diagnosis, prior to any treatment. The 75 to 100 discovery patients were divided at random into training and test sets in a 7:3 ratio. In addition, the study compared T-cell repertoires in thyroid tissue and in blood from roughly 6 Graves' hyperthyroidism patients. To identify TCR V-J signatures that set the groups apart, the researchers used a discovery cohort of about a hundred patients, made up of roughly 40 with Graves' ophthalmopathy and about 60 with stable Graves' hyperthyroidism. According to the paper, TCR Vbeta CDR3 sequencing was carried out on over 130 peripheral blood samples, which came from over 40 ophthalmopathy, some 73 hyperthyroidism and around 17 progressor patients. Prospective prediction of ophthalmopathy was tested in an independent validation cohort consisting of some 19 hyperthyroidism patients and over 15 patients who later progressed to ophthalmopathy. After sampling, hyperthyroidism patients received methimazole starting at 30 mg daily, and ophthalmopathy patients received high-dose intravenous methylprednisolone.

The CDR3 starts with the cysteine, ends with the phenylalanine, and has 16 residues. The DNA shown is the 48-base CDR3, in frame from base 1. V and J are truncated by 7 bases and 7 bases respectively, leaving an intervening sequence of 23 bases. Summary of the overall study and its limitations: Sample size was not statistically predetermined, and blinding of investigators to group allocation was not performed. In validation, progression to ophthalmopathy was predicted by the model with nearly 71% sensitivity and around 76% specificity, a median of roughly six months before onset. Most expanded thyroid clonotypes (frequency above 0.001) were also detected in blood, a finding suggesting that blood repertoires may reflect thyroid immune responses. A 13 V-J signature model separated ophthalmopathy from stable hyperthyroidism, with approximately 87% sensitivity and about 81% specificity in cross-validation and 80%/75% in testing.

A patient counted as having stable Graves' hyperthyroidism if no progression to ophthalmopathy occurred over 18 months of follow-up. The hyperthyroidism patients were between 18 and 65 years old and newly diagnosed, with a disease duration of less than 2 months. Any patient with an uncontrolled infection, another autoimmune disease, pregnancy or lactation was excluded. Clinical symptoms, serum thyroxine and TRAb, thyroid ultrasound, and orbital computed tomography formed the basis for the diagnoses. Ficoll-Paque density gradient centrifugation was used to isolate PBMCs from approximately 11 ml of fresh peripheral blood. Trizol reagent was used to extract total RNA, and RNA quality was then checked on an Agilent 2100 Bioanalyzer. The TCR beta CDR3 regions were amplified from RNA transcripts. For the first round of RT-PCR on the TCR CDR3, the HTBI primer set was used together with the Qiagen OneStep RT-PCR kit. Libraries were constructed in a second round of multiplex PCR, after which size selection and purification were carried out. Libraries were sequenced paired-end with 100 bp reads on an Illumina HiSeq2000. Processing in the source paper ran as follows. SOAPnuke was used to process the raw data, removing reads that contained adapters or uncalled bases, had a mean Phred below 15, or lacked an exact match to the constant primer or identifier. High-quality paired reads were merged with COPE v1.2.5, and unique nucleotide sequences were defined as clonotypes. Clonotypes were aligned to IMGT TRBV, TRBD and TRBJ reference segments using MiTCR v1.1. The analysis was restricted to V-J combinations with a frequency above 0.0001, which together covered about 99% of the repertoires. A TCS score was defined as the ratio between F50 (clonal expansion) and ExV (chaos), using BLOSUM62-based TCRdist between CDR3 peptides within each V-J. Welch's t-statistics and random forest reduced roughly 530 V-J features to 10 to 15, which were used in a naive Bayes classifier (R e1071). The public reads were reprocessed in TCRdb via fastp at Q25 and MiXCR, keeping in-frame beta chains. Each CDR3 protein appears once, grouped with its most common genes and DNA. It is TCRdb's table, rather than the study itself, that gives the V and J calls and clone size. The sample includes about 360,000 distinct CDR3 sequences, with less than 15% observed a single time. The ten largest clones take up over 8.5% of the sample.

This clonotype was detected ten times or more. Its antigen is unknown. The record has no base qualities; no much larger clone is one base away. Sequenced sample: blood. The chain is encoded by TRBV12-3 or TRBV12-4 joined to TRBJ2-1; no D gene call is confident. The origin of this receptor is a woman younger than 30 with Graves' hyperthyroidism. The CDR3 protein sequence reads: CASNPGSKGFGNEQFF. In nucleotides, the sequence is TGTGCCAGCAATCCTGGGTCTAAGGGTTTCGGGAATGAGCAGTTCTTC.